This T cell receptor beta chain was obtained from a study of T cell changes during pregnancy in multiple sclerosis. Germline V CDR1 and CDR2: SGHRS, YFSETQ. Losses at the gene ends were 0 bases for V and 6 bases for J; bases not matched to a gene: 1. The CDR3 has 14 residues. The table came from immunoSEQ multiplex PCR; TCRdb's copy has only in-frame clones and leaves some out. Of some 69,000 clones listed, around nine tenths were seen once; the top ten hold over 2%. The sample in question was peripheral blood, obtained in the second trimester of pregnancy. J is TRBJ2-1 and V is TRBV5-1, with 9 bases that match TRBD1. The origin of this receptor is a female donor in good health, enrolled as a control in a pregnancy study. CDR3 bases: TGCGCCAGCAGCTTGGGGGGACAGGGCAATGAGCAGTTCTTC. This codes for CASSLGGQGNEQFF. Full variable domain (missing parts from reference TRBV5-1 and TRBJ2-1): KAGVTQTPRYLIKTRGQQVTLSCSPISGHRSVSWYQQTPGQGLQFLFEYFSETQRNKGNFPGRFSGRQFSNSRSEMNVSTLELGDSALYLCASSLGGQGNEQFFGPGTRLTVL.